This T cell receptor (beta chain) came from a study of blood T cell repertoires in COVID-19. Study at large: Samples taken during acute and convalescent COVID-19 were collected in the United States, Italy and Spain. PBMCs, B-cell-depleted T cells, or T cells were the source of the cDNA or gDNA that made up the material.

This clone was detected a few times. Per the original data handling: Reference gene primer amplification gave estimated nucleated cell counts. TCRdb keeps only in-frame clones here, not all; method: immunoSEQ multiplex PCR. From that table come the V and J calls and clone size; the DNA was used to work out D and trimming. Of 70,000 to 80,000 clones listed, approximately 80% are singletons. CDR1 is KGHDR, CDR2 SFDVKD, per germline. The V gene lost 5 bases and the J gene lost 0 bases, with 12 bases spanning the gap. This CDR3 comprises 15 residues. The sample was peripheral blood. This TCR was recovered from a man older than 75 with acute or convalescent COVID-19. The chain links TRBV24-1 to TRBJ2-5, with unresolved D. The DNA of the CDR3 is TGTGCCACCAGTGTCGGCAGGATGTACCAAGAGACCCAGTACTTC. Its translation is CATSVGRMYQETQYF.